This record looks at one TCR beta chain sequence and its context. As yet, its antigen is unknown. The sample originates from a study of T cells after yellow fever vaccination. The overall study: For low cell numbers, libraries were made with SMART-Seq v4 Ultra Low Input. Study observations and caveats: Faster peaking, at day 5 versus 15, marked a secondary response that was weaker.

Germline V gene lookup returns CDR1 SGHTA and CDR2 FQGTGA. The CDR3 loop spans 15 amino acids. V lost 4 bases and J 4 bases, leaving 14 bases between the germline ends. The 5'RACE template-switching step produced TCR cDNA and added a universal primer site and UMIs. One entry per CDR3 protein, called by TCRdb with MiXCR from the 5' RACE reads. Among 300,000 or so distinct CDR3 sequences listed, 7.5% to 9.5% were seen once. The sequences come from CD4+ T cells sorted from PBMCs, collected 5 days after the yellow fever booster vaccination. The TCR originated in a man in his late teens or twenties who received the YFV17D yellow fever vaccine. This rearrangement joins TRBV7-3 to TRBJ2-1; D not resolved. The CDR3 nucleotides are TGTGCCAGCAGCTCCGAGTCTCCTAGTTACAATGAGCAGTTCTTC. This codes for CASSSESPSYNEQFF.